This T cell receptor (beta chain) was profiled in a study of blood T cell repertoires in COVID-19. Study information: From T cells, B-cell-depleted T cells, or PBMCs came the material, which was cDNA or gDNA.

Trimming removed 1 base at V and 0 bases at J, with 12 bases between. Germline CDR1 and CDR2: MGHRA and YSYEKL. The CDR3 covers 17 residues. Only in-frame clones appear in the TCRdb table, and some are missing; sequencing was by immunoSEQ multiplex PCR. The repertoire holds 80,000 to 100,000 clones, with just over 85% as singletons. This clonotype originated in a woman of 80 years or more in a cohort sampled during active or convalescent COVID-19. Material: peripheral blood. The chain couples TRBV4-1 to TRBJ1-4; no reliable D call. CDR3 sequence reads: CASSQGPTTPTNEKLFF. For the CDR3, the DNA is TGCGCCAGCAGCCAAGGGCCGACGACTCCAACTAATGAAAAACTGTTTTTT.